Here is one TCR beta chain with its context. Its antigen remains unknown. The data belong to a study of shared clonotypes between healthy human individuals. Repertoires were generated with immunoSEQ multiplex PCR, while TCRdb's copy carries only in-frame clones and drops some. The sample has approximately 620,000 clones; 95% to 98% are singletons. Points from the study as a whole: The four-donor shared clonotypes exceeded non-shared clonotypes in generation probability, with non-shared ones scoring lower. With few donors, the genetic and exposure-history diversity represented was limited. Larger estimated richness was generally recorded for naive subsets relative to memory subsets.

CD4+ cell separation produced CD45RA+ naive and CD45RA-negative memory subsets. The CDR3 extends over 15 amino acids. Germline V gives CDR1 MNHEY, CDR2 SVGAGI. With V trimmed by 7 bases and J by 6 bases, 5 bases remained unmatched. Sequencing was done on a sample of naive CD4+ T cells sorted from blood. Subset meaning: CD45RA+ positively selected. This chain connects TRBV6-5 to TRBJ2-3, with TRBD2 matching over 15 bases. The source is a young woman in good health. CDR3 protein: CASKLGLAGGDTQYF. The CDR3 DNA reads TGTGCCAGCAAACTGGGACTAGCGGGAGGCGATACGCAGTATTTT.